Below, 20 T cell receptor beta chains from the same sample are listed, as sequenced in a study of OX40 agonist ivuxolimab in advanced cancers. Measured with immunoSEQ multiplex PCR; TCRdb has only the in-frame clones, and not every one. The sample has fewer than 90,000 clones; roughly 88% are singletons. Sequencing used CD4+ or CD8+ T cells sorted from blood, obtained in a trial of the OX40 agonist ivuxolimab. These receptors originate from an adult with an advanced solid tumor such as melanoma, head and neck, liver or kidney cancer.

CDR3 region: CASREMGQTSYEQYF. The DNA for the CDR3 is TGCGCCAGCAGAGAGATGGGACAGACCTCCTACGAGCAGTACTTC. The V call is TRBV5-1, the J call TRBJ2-5, with 7 positions matching TRBD1. Matching the DNA end better, TRBJ2-7 makes the J call doubtful. CDR3 length: 15 amino acids. CDR1 and CDR2 from the germline V gene are SGHRS and YFSETQ.

As DNA, the CDR3 is TGTGCCAGCAGCCCTGGGGGGGTGAGGAATGAGCAGTTCTTC. Amino acids: CASSPGGVRNEQFF. This sequence joins TRBV7-3 and TRBJ2-1; TRBD2 aligns across 7 bases. V trimming: 5 bases; J trimming: 7 bases; junction bases outside the gene matches: 8. This CDR3 comprises 14 residues. Germline V CDR1 and CDR2: SGHTA, FQGTGA. The full variable domain, with the rest looked up from reference TRBV7-3 and TRBJ2-1, is GAGVSQTPSNKVTEKGKYVELRCDPISGHTALYWYRQSLGQGPEFLIYFQGTGAADDSGLPNDRFFAVRPEGSVSTLKIQRTERGDSAVYLCASSPGGVRNEQFFGPGTRLTVL.

The chain uses TRBV4-3 and TRBJ2-1; D assignment may be TRBD1 or TRBD2 (5 bases each). CDR1 is LGHNA, CDR2 YSLEER, per germline. V lost 0 bases to trimming and J lost 2 bases, with 11 bases between them. The CDR3 is 16 amino acids. The CDR3 spells CASSQDLMGPYNEQFF. The CDR3 DNA follows: TGCGCCAGCAGCCAAGACTTAATGGGACCCTACAATGAGCAGTTCTTC.

This clone appeared once. The CDR3 loop is CATGGYGYTF. Here the CDR3 DNA reads TGTGCCACCGGAGGGTATGGCTACACCTTC. This chain joins TRBV28 and TRBJ1-2; D unresolved. This CDR3 spans 10 amino acids. V lost 10 bases and J 5 bases, leaving 8 bases between the germline ends. Per the germline V gene, CDR1 is MDHEN and CDR2 is SYDVKM.

This sequence joins TRBV7-9 and TRBJ2-7; a weak D match, TRBD2 (6 bases). The V end lost 2 bases, the J end lost 5 bases, and 16 bases lay between the germline ends. Per the germline V gene, CDR1 is SEHNR and CDR2 is FQNEAQ (reference sequence). The CDR3 is made up of 15 amino acids. For the CDR3, the DNA is TGTGCCAGCAGCTTAAGCGGTTTAGCGGAGGACGAGCAGTACTTC. Its protein product is CASSLSGLAEDEQYF.

This sequence joins TRBV30 and TRBJ2-1; perhaps TRBD2 as D (5 bases). The V gene lost 3 bases and the J gene lost 6 bases, with 15 bases spanning the gap. The CDR3 runs to 14 residues. Germline V gene sequence: CDR1 GTSNPN, CDR2 SVGIG (reference sequence). The CDR3: CAWRGSNYGNEQFF. CDR3 coding DNA: TGTGCCTGGAGGGGGAGCAATTACGGCAATGAGCAGTTCTTC.

The V gene is TRBV13, the J gene TRBJ2-5, with 8 bases identical to TRBD2. V was pared by 1 base and J by 5 bases, with 3 bases of the junction left unmatched. The CDR3 totals 14 residues. Germline CDR1 reads PRHDT; CDR2 reads FYEKMQ (reference sequence). The CDR3 DNA reads as TGTGCCAGCAGCTTAGCGGGAGGGCCGGAGACCCAGTACTTC. This gives the protein CASSLAGGPETQYF.

The chain employs TRBV6-1 and TRBJ1-3; TRBD1 agrees at 7 bases. The trim removed 9 bases at V and 3 bases at J, leaving 5 bases unmatched. Germline loops: CDR1 MNHNS, CDR2 SASEGT. The CDR3 sequence is 13 residues long. The CDR3 spells CASFRGVGNTIYF. The CDR3 region has the DNA TGTGCCAGTTTCAGGGGGGTTGGAAACACCATATATTTT.

The chain combines TRBV5-4 with TRBJ2-2, with TRBD2 matching 8 bases. The germline V gene has CDR1 SGHNT and CDR2 YYREEE (reference sequence). Trimming removed 6 bases from V and 1 base from J; junction bases left unmatched: 11. There are 17 residues in the CDR3. This chain's CDR3 is CASTKSGGRQNTGELFF. The CDR3 bases are TGTGCCAGCACCAAATCAGGCGGGAGGCAGAACACCGGGGAGCTGTTTTTT.

The genes are TRBV27 and TRBJ2-7, with D perhaps matching TRBD1 (6 bases). From germline, CDR1 is MNHEY and CDR2 SMNVEV (reference sequence). V gave up 3 bases and J gave up 9 bases, with 15 bases separating them. This CDR3 has 13 amino acids. The CDR3 nucleotides are TGTGCCAGCAGTTTCCGGACAGCCGGATTGCAGTACTTC. It encodes CASSFRTAGLQYF.

The chain recombines TRBV11-2 with TRBJ2-2; D ambiguous. The V gene's germline CDR1 is SGHAT and CDR2 FQNNGV. The CDR3 runs 15 residues. V shed 0 bases and J shed 2 bases, with 7 bases lying between them. As DNA, the CDR3 is TGTGCCAGCAGCTTAGATGGAATTAACACCGGGGAGCTGTTTTTT. Protein: CASSLDGINTGELFF.

This sequence joins TRBV19 and TRBJ1-3; 8 bases align to TRBD1. CDR3 length: 18 residues. With 4 bases clipped from V and 1 base from J, the junction kept 12 bases outside the gene matches. Germline loops: CDR1 LNHDA, CDR2 SQIVND (reference sequence). The CDR3 bases are TGTGCCAGTAGTACAACCATTGGTCAGGGGGCGTCTGGAAACACCATATATTTT. It specifies CASSTTIGQGASGNTIYF.

The chain carries TRBV18 and TRBJ2-6; a weak D match, TRBD2 (5 bases). Looked up from germline, CDR1 is KGHSH and CDR2 is LQKENI. V was clipped by 4 bases and J by 0 bases, with 10 bases between them. This CDR3 region has 16 residues. This CDR3 reads CASSRTPASGANVLTF. The CDR3 bases are TGTGCCAGCTCACGGACTCCAGCCTCTGGGGCCAACGTCCTGACTTTC.

The chain uses TRBV19 and TRBJ2-7; the match to TRBD1 covers 7 bases. The germline gives CDR1 LNHDA, CDR2 SQIVND (reference sequence). With V trimmed by 10 bases and J by 7 bases, 16 bases remained unmatched. This CDR3 is 14 amino acids long. The CDR3, as DNA: TGTGCCAACTTCCCCCCGGACAGGCCTCGAGAGCAGTACTTC. Translated: CANFPPDRPREQYF.

V gene TRBV10-2 combines with J gene TRBJ2-5; no clear D gene. Germline lookup yields CDR1 WSHSY and CDR2 SAAADI. Trimming removed 2 bases from V and 7 bases from J, with 11 bases in between. This CDR3 is built from 13 residues. The CDR3 coding sequence is TGCGCCAGCAGTGAGGTTGGGCCGGGGACCCAGTACTTC. This translates into CASSEVGPGTQYF.

The chain recombines TRBV28 with TRBJ2-2, with TRBD2 matching over 12 bases. V was pared by 5 bases and J by 6 bases, with 7 bases of the junction left unmatched. CDR3 length: 16 amino acids. The V gene's germline CDR1 is MDHEN and CDR2 SYDVKM. The CDR3 sequence is CASSTGLAGFAGELFF. CDR3 DNA: TGTGCCAGCAGTACCGGACTAGCGGGATTCGCCGGGGAGCTGTTTTTT.

CDR3: CASSEELAKEYNEQFF. The CDR3 DNA reads as TGTGCCAGCAGTGAAGAGTTGGCTAAGGAATACAATGAGCAGTTCTTC. The rearrangement uses TRBV6-1 and TRBJ2-1; D remains unclear. Germline CDR1 reads MNHNS; CDR2 reads SASEGT. V lost 1 base and J 4 bases, leaving 14 bases between the germline ends. The CDR3 is made up of 16 amino acids.

The V and J genes are TRBV7-9 and TRBJ2-5; no firm D call. The CDR3 runs 16 residues. The germline V and J ends were trimmed by 4 bases and 1 base, with 16 bases remaining between them. Germline CDR1 and CDR2: SEHNR and FQNEAQ (reference sequence). The CDR3 DNA reads as TGTGCCAGCAGCTCCCGAAGTGGCGGAATCCAAGAGACCCAGTACTTC. Protein product: CASSSRSGGIQETQYF.

The chain combines TRBV7-9 with TRBJ2-1; 13 bases line up with TRBD2. This CDR3 region has 14 residues. Germline V CDR1 and CDR2: SEHNR, FQNEAQ (reference sequence). The V gene end was trimmed by 10 bases and the J gene end by 8 bases; junction bases not matched to a gene: 8. The CDR3 nucleotides are TGTGCCACCCGACTAGCGGGAGGATCCGATGAGCAGTTCTTC. Amino acids: CATRLAGGSDEQFF.

The chain uses TRBV29-1 and TRBJ1-2; the D is unclear. The CDR3 runs to 11 residues. In germline, CDR1 is SQVTM, CDR2 ANQGSEA. CDR3: CLIGGNYGYTF. The CDR3 DNA reads as TGCCTCATCGGAGGGAACTATGGCTACACCTTC.